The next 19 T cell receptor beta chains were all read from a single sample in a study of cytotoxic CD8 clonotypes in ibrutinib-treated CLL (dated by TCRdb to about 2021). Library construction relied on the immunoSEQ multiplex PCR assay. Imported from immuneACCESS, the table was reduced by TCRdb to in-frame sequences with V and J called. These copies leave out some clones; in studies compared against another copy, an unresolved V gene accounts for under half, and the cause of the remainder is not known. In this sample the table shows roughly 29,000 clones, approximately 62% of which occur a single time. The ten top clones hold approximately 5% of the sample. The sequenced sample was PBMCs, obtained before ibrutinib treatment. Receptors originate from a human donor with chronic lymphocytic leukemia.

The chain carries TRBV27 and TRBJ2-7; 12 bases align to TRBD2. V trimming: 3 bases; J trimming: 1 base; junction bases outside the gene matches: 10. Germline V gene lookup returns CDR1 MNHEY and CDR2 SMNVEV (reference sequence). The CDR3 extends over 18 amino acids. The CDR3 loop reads CASSFTGLAGGLSYEQYF. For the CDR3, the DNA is TGTGCCAGCAGTTTTACAGGCCTAGCGGGAGGGCTTTCCTACGAGCAGTACTTC.

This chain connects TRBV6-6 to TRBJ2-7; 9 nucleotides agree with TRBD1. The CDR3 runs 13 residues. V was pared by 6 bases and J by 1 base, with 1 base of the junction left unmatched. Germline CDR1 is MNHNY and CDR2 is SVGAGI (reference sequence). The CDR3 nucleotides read TGTGCCAGCAGGGACAGGGGTTCCTACGAGCAGTACTTC. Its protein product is CASRDRGSYEQYF.

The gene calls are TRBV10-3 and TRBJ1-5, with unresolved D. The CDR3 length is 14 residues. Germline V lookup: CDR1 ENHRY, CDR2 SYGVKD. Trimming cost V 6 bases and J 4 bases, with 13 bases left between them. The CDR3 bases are TGTGCCATCAGGTCCGTAGGGCTAAATCAGCCCCAGCATTTT. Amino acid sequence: CAIRSVGLNQPQHF.

CDR3 sequence (DNA): TGTGCCAGCAGCCATAACAGGGGCCCCCAAGAGACCCAGTACTTC. This codes for CASSHNRGPQETQYF. This chain connects TRBV11-2 to TRBJ2-5, with 7 bases that match TRBD1. Germline V gene data show CDR1 as SGHAT and CDR2 as FQNNGV. The CDR3 runs 15 residues. V shed 5 bases, J shed 1 base, and the junction held 7 bases outside the gene matches.

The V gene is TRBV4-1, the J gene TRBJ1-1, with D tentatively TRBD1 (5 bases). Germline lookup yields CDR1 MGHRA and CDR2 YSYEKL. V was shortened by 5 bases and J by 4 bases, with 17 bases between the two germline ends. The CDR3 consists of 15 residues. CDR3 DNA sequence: TGCGCCAGCAGCGCGGGTATAGCGGGACCCACTGAAGCTTTCTTT. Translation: CASSAGIAGPTEAFF.

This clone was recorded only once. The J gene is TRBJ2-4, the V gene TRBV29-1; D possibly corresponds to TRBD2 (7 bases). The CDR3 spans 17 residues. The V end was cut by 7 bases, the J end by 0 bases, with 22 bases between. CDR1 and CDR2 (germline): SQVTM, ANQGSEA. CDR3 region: CSALGGSGGLAKNIQYF. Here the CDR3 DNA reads TGCAGCGCTCTAGGGGGGTCGGGGGGCTTAGCCAAAAACATTCAGTACTTC.

The CDR3 spells CASSLTPGVNQPQHF. Here the CDR3 DNA reads TGTGCCAGCAGTTTAACCCCCGGGGTCAATCAGCCCCAGCATTTT. V and J are TRBV27 and TRBJ1-5; D unresolved. CDR3 length equals 15 residues. Germline values: CDR1 MNHEY, CDR2 SMNVEV (reference sequence). V was cut by 2 bases and J by 3 bases, with 11 bases left in between.

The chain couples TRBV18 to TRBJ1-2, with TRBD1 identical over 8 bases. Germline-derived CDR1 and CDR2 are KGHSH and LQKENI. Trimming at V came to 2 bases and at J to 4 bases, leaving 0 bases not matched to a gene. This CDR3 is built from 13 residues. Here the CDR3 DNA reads TGTGCCAGCTCACCAGACAGGGGCTATGGCTACACCTTC. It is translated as CASSPDRGYGYTF.

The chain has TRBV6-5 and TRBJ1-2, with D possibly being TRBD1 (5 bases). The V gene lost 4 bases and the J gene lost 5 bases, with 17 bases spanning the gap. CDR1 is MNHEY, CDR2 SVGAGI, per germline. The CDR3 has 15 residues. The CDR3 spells CASSSAGKFWYGYTF. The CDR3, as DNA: TGTGCCAGCAGTTCGGCAGGGAAATTCTGGTATGGCTACACCTTC.

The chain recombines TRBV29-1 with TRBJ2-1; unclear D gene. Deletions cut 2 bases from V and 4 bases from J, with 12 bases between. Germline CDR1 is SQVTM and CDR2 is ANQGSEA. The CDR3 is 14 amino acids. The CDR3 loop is CSVETRANYNEQFF. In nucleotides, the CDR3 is TGCAGCGTTGAAACACGGGCTAATTACAATGAGCAGTTCTTC.

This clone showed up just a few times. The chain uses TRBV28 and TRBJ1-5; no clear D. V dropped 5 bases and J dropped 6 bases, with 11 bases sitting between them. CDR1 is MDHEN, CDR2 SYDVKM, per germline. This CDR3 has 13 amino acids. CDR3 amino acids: CASSPHFFQPQHF. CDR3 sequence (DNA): TGTGCCAGCAGTCCCCACTTTTTTCAGCCCCAGCATTTT. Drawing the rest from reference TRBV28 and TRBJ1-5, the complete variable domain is DVKVTQSSRYLVKRTGEKVFLECVQDMDHENMFWYRQDPGLGLRLIYFSYDVKMKEKGDIPEGYSVSREKKERFSLILESASTNQTSMYLCASSPHFFQPQHFGDGTRLSIL.

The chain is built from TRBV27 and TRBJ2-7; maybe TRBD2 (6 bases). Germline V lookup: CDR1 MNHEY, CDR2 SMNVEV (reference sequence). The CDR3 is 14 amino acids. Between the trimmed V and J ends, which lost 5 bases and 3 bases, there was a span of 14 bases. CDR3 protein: CASSRWGDSYEQYF. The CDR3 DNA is TGTGCCAGCAGTCGGTGGGGGGATAGCTACGAGCAGTACTTC.

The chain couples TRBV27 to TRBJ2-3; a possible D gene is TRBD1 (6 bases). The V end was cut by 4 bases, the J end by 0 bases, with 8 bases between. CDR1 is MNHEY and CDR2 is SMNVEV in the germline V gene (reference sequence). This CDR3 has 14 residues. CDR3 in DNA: TGTGCCAGCAGTTCGGACAGTAGCACAGATACGCAGTATTTT. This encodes CASSSDSSTDTQYF.

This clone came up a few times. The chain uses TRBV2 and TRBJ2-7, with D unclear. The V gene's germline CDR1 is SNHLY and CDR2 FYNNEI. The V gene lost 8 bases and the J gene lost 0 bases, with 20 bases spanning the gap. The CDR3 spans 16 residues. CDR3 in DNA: TGTGCCAGCTACCGTGGCCGGCCATATATCTCCTACGAGCAGTACTTC. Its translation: CASYRGRPYISYEQYF.

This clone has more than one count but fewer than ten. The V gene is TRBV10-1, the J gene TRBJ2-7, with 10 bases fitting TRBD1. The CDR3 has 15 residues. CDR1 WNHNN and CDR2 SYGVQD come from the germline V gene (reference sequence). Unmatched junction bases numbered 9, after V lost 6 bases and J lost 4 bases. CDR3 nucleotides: TGCGCCAGCAGCGAGGCCCGGACAGGGGGGTACGAGCAGTACTTC. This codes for CASSEARTGGYEQYF.

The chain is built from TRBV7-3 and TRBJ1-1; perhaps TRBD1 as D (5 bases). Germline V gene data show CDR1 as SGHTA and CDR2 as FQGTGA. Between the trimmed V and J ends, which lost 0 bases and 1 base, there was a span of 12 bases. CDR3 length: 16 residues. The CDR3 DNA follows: TGTGCCAGCAGCTTAACGAGGCAGGGCAGGAACACTGAAGCTTTCTTT. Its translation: CASSLTRQGRNTEAFF.

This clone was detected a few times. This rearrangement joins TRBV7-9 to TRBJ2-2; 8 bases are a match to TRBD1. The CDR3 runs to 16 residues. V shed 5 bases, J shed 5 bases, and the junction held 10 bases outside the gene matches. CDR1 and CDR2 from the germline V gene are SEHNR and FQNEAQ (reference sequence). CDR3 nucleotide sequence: TGTGCCAGCAGCCGCAGGACAGGGTTGGGTACCGGGGAGCTGTTTTTT. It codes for CASSRRTGLGTGELFF.

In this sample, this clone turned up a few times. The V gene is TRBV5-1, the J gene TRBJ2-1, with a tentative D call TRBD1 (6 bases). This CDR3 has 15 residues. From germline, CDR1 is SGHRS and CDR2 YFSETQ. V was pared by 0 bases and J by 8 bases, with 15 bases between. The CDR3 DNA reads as TGCGCCAGCAGCTTGGCCCAGGGGCGCATCGATGAGCAGTTCTTC. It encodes CASSLAQGRIDEQFF. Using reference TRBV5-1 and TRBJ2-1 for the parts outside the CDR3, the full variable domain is KAGVTQTPRYLIKTRGQQVTLSCSPISGHRSVSWYQQTPGQGLQFLFEYFSETQRNKGNFPGRFSGRQFSNSRSEMNVSTLELGDSALYLCASSLAQGRIDEQFFGPGTRLTVL.

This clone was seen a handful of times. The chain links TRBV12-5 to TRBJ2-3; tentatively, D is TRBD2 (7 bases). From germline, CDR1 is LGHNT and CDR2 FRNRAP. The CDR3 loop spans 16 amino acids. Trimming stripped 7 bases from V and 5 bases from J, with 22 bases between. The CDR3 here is CASVPTRGQGGDTQYF. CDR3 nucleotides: TGTGCTAGTGTCCCAACGCGGGGGCAGGGTGGAGATACGCAGTATTTT.